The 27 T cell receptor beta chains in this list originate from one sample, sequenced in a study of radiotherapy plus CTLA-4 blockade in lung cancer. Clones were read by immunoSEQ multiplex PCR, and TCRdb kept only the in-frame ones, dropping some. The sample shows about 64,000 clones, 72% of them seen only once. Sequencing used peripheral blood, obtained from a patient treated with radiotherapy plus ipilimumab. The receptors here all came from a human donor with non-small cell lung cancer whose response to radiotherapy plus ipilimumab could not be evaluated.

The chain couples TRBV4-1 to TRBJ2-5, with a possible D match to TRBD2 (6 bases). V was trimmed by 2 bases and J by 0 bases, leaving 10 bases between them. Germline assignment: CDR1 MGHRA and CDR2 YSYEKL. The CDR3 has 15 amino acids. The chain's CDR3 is CASSQPRTNQETQYF. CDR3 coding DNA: TGCGCCAGCAGCCAACCCCGGACTAACCAAGAGACCCAGTACTTC.

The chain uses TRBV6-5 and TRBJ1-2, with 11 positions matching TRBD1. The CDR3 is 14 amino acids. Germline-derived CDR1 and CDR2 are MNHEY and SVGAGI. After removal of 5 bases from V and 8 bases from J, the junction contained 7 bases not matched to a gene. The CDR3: CASSGDRGFQGYTF. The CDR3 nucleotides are TGTGCCAGCAGTGGGGACAGGGGGTTTCAGGGCTACACCTTC.

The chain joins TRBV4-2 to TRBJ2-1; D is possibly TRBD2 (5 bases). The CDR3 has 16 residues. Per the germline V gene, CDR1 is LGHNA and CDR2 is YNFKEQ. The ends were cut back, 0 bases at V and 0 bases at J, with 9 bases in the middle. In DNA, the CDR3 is TGTGCCAGCAGCCAAGAGAGCGGTTTCTCCTACAATGAGCAGTTCTTC. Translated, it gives CASSQESGFSYNEQFF.

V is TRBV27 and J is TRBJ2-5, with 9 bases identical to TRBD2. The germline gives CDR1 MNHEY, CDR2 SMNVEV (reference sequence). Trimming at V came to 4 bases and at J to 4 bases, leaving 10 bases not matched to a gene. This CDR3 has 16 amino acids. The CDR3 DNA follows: TGTGCCAGCAGTTCCGCCGGGCGGGAGGGGGGAGAGACCCAGTACTTC. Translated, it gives CASSSAGREGGETQYF.

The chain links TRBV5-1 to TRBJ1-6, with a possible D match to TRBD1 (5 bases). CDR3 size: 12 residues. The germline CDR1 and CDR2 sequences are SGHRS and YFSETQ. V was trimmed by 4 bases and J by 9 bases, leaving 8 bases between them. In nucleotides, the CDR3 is TGCGCCAGCAGCGGTCAGGGTTCACCCCTCCACTTT. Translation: CASSGQGSPLHF. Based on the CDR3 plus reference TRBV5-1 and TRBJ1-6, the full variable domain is KAGVTQTPRYLIKTRGQQVTLSCSPISGHRSVSWYQQTPGQGLQFLFEYFSETQRNKGNFPGRFSGRQFSNSRSEMNVSTLELGDSALYLCASSGQGSPLHFGNGTRLTVT.

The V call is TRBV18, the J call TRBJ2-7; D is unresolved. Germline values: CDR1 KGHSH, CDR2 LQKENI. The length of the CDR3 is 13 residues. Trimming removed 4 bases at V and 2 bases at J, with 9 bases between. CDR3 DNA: TGTGCCAGCTCACTGCAGGTAGCCTACGAGCAGTACTTC. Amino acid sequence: CASSLQVAYEQYF.

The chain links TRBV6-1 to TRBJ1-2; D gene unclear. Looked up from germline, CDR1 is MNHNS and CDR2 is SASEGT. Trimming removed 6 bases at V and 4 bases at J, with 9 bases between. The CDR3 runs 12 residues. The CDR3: CASRTDFYGYTF. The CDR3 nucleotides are TGTGCCAGCAGGACTGATTTCTATGGCTACACCTTC.

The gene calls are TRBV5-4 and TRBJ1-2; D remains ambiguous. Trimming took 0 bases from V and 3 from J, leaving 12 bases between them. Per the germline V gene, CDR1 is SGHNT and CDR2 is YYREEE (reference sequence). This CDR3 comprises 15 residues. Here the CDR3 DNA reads TGTGCCAGCAGCTTGGACAGCATAGAGTACTATGGCTACACCTTC. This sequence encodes CASSLDSIEYYGYTF.

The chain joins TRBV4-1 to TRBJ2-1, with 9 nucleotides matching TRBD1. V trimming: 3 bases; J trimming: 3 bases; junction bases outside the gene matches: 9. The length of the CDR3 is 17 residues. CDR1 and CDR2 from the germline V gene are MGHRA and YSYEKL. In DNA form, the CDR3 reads TGCGCCAGCAGCCATTCAGGGACAGGGCCGGGCTACAATGAGCAGTTCTTC. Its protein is CASSHSGTGPGYNEQFF.

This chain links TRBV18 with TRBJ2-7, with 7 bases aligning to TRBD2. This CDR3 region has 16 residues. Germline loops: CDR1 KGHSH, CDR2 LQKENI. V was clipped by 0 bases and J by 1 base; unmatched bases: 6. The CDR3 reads CASSPPLAAGSYEQYF. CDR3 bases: TGTGCCAGCTCACCACCCCTAGCGGCTGGATCCTACGAGCAGTACTTC. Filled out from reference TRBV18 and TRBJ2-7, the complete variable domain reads NAGVMQNPRHLVRRRGQEARLRCSPMKGHSHVYWYRQLPEEGLKFMVYLQKENIIDESGMPKERFSAEFPKEGPSILRIQQVVRGDSAAYFCASSPPLAAGSYEQYFGPGTRLTVT.

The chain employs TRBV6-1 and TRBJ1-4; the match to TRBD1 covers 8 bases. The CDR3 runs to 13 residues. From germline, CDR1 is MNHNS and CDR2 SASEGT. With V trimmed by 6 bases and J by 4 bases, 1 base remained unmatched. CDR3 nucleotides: TGTGCCAGCAGGACAGGGGTTAATGAAAAACTGTTTTTT. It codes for CASRTGVNEKLFF.

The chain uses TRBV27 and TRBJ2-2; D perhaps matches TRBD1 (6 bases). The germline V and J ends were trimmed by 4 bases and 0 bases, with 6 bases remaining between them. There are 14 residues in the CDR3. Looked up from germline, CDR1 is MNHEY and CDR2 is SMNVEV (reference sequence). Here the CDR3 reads CASSSGANTGELFF. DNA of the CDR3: TGTGCCAGCAGTTCAGGGGCGAACACCGGGGAGCTGTTTTTT.

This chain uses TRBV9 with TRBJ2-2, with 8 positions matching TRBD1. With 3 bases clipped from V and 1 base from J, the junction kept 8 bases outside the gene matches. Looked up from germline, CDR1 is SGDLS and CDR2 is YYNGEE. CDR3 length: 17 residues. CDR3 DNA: TGTGCCAGCAGCGCCCCCAAGGACAGGGTGAACACCGGGGAGCTGTTTTTT. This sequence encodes CASSAPKDRVNTGELFF.

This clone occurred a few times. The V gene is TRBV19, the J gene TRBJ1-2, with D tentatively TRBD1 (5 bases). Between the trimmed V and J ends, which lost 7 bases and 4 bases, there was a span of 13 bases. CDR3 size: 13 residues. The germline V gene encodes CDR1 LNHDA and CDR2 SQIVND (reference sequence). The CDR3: CASTMGLVYGYTF. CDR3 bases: TGTGCCAGTACTATGGGACTCGTCTATGGCTACACCTTC.

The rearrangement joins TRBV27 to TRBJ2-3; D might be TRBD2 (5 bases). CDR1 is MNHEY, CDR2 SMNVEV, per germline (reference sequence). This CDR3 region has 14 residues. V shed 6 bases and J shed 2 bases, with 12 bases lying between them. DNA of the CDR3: TGTGCCAGCAGGACGTACGGGATCACAGATACGCAGTATTTT. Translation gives CASRTYGITDTQYF.

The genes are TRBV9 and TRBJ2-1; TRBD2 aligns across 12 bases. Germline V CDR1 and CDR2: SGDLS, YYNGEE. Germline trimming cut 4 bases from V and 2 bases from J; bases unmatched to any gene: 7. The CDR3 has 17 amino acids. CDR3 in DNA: TGTGCCAGCAGCCCAAGACTAGCGGGAGAGGCCTACAATGAGCAGTTCTTC. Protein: CASSPRLAGEAYNEQFF.

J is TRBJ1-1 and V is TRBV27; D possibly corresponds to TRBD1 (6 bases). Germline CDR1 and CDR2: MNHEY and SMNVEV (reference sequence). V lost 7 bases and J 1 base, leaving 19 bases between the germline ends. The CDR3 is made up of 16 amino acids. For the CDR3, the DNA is TGTGCCAGCACCCTTTATGGGGGCGCCCGGAACACTGAAGCTTTCTTT. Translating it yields CASTLYGGARNTEAFF.

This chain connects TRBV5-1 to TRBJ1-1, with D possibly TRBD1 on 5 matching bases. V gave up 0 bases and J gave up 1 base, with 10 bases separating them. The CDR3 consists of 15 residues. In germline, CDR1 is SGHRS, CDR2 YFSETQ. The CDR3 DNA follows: TGCGCCAGCAGCTTGGGGGGGGGTTCGAACACTGAAGCTTTCTTT. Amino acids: CASSLGGGSNTEAFF.

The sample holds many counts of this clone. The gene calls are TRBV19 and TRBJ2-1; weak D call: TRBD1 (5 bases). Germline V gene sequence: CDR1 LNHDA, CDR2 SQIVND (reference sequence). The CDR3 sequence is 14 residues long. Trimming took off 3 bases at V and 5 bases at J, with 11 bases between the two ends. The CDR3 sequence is CASSIQGVHNEQFF. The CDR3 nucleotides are TGTGCCAGTAGTATCCAAGGGGTCCACAATGAGCAGTTCTTC. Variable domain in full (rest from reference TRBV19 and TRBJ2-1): DGGITQSPKYLFRKEGQNVTLSCEQNLNHDAMYWYRQDPGQGLRLIYYSQIVNDFQKGDIAEGYSVSREKKESFPLTVTSAQKNPTAFYLCASSIQGVHNEQFFGPGTRLTVL.

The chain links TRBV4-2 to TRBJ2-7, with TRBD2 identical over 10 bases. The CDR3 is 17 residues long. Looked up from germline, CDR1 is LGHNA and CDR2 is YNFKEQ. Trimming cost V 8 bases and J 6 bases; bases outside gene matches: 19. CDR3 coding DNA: TGTGCCAGCGCCCCGGTCGTTGGACTAGCGGCACGGGGCGAGCAGTACTTC. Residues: CASAPVVGLAARGEQYF.

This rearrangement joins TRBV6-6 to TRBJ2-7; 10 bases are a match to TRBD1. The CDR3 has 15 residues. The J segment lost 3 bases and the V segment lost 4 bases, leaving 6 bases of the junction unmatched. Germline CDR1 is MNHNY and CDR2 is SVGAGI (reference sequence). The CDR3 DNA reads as TGTGCCAGCAGTTCCATCTGGGACAGGGGCTACGAGCAGTACTTC. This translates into CASSSIWDRGYEQYF.

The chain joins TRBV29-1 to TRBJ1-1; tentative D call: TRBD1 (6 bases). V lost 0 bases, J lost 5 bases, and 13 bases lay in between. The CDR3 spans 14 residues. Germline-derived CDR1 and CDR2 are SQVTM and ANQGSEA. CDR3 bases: TGCAGCGTTGAAGATCAACAGGGACGGACTGAAGCTTTCTTT. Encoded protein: CSVEDQQGRTEAFF.

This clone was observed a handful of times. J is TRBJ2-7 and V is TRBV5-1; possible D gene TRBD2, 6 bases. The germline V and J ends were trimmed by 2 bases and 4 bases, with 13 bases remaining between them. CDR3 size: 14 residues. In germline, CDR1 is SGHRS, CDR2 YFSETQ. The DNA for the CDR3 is TGCGCCAGCAGCTTAACCGGGGGTGCTTACGAGCAGTACTTC. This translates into CASSLTGGAYEQYF.

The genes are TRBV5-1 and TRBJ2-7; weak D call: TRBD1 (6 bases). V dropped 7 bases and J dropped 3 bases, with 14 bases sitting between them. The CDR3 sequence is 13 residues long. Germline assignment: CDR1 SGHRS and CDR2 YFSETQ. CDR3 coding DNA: TGCGCCAGCCACGAGACAGGTAACTACGAGCAGTACTTC. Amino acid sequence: CASHETGNYEQYF.

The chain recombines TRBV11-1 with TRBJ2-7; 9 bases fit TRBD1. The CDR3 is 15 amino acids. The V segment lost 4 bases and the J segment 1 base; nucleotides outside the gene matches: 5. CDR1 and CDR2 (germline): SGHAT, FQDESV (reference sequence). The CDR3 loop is CASSSGTGSSYEQYF. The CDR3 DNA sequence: TGTGCCAGCAGCTCCGGGACAGGGTCGTCCTACGAGCAGTACTTC.

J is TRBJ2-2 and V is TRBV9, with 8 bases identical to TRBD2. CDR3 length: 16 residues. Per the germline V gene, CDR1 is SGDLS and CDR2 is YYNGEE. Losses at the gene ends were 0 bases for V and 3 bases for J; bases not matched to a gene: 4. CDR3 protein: CASSVAGGTYTGELFF. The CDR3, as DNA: TGTGCCAGCAGCGTAGCGGGGGGGACCTACACCGGGGAGCTGTTTTTT. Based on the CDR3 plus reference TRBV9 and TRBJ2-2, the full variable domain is DSGVTQTPKHLITATGQRVTLRCSPRSGDLSVYWYQQSLDQGLQFLIQYYNGEERAKGNILERFSAQQFPDLHSELNLSSLELGDSALYFCASSVAGGTYTGELFFGEGSRLTVL.

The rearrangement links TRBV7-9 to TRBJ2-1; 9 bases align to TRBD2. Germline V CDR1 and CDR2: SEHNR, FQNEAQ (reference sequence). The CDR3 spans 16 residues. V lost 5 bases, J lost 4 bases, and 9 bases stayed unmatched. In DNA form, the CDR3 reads TGTGCCAGCAGCCCACTGGCGGGGGGGCTTTACAATGAGCAGTTCTTC. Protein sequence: CASSPLAGGLYNEQFF.